This TCR beta chain is from a study of T cells after yellow fever vaccination. This CDR3 has 17 amino acids. CDR1 and CDR2 (germline): MNHEY, SVGAGI. V was clipped by 2 bases and J by 2 bases, with 18 bases between them. TCRdb re-analysed the 5' RACE reads in MiXCR, keeping a single row per CDR3 protein. The sample holds just under 600,000 distinct CDR3 sequences; roughly 14% are singletons and the top ten take about 14%. Here the sequenced sample was PBMCs, taken on the day of the yellow fever booster vaccination. This receptor was taken from a man aged 25 to 45 who received the YFV17D yellow fever vaccine. The chain carries TRBV6-5 and TRBJ1-1; D call uncertain. DNA for the CDR3: TGTGCCAGCAGTTACAGACTCCCGGACTCCTTAAACACTGAAGCTTTCTTT. Residues: CASSYRLPDSLNTEAFF.